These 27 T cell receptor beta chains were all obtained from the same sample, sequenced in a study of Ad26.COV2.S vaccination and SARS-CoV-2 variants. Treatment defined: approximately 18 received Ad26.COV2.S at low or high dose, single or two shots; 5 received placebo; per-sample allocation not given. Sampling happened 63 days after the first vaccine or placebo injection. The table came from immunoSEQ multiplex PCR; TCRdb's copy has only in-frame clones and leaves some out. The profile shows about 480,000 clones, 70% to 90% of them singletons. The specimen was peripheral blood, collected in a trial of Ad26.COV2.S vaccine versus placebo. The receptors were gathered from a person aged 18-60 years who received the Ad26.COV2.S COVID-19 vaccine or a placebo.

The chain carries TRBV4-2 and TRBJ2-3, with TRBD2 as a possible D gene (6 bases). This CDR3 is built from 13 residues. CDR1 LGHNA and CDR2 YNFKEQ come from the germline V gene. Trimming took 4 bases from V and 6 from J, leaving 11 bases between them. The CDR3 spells CASSPEAGDTQYF. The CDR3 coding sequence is TGTGCCAGCAGCCCCGAAGCGGGTGATACGCAGTATTTT.

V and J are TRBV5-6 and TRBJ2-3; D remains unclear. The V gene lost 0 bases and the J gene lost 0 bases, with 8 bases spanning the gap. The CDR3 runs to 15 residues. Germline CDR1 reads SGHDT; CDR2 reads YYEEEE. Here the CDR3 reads CASSLVGSSTDTQYF. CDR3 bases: TGTGCCAGCAGCTTGGTGGGCTCTAGCACAGATACGCAGTATTTT.

The CDR3 coding sequence is TGTGCCAGCAGCTTGGGGCTTGATCCGAACACCGGGGAGCTGTTTTTT. Its protein product is CASSLGLDPNTGELFF. The genes are TRBV5-8 and TRBJ2-2, with no clear D. V was trimmed by 0 bases and J by 0 bases, leaving 9 bases between them. This CDR3 is built from 16 residues. Per germline, CDR1 SGHTS and CDR2 YDEGEE.

As DNA, the CDR3 is TGTGCCAGTAGCCCAGGCCCAGGGACCGGGGAGCTGTTTTTT. Its translation is CASSPGPGTGELFF. The rearrangement uses TRBV19 and TRBJ2-2, with D possibly matching TRBD1 (5 bases). The CDR3 runs to 14 residues. Germline V CDR1 and CDR2: LNHDA, SQIVND (reference sequence). Trimming pared 6 bases from V and 5 bases from J, leaving 13 bases between.

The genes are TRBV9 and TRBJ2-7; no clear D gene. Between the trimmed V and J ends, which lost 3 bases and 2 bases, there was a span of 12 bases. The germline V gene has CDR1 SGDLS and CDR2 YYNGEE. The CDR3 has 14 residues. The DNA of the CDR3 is TGTGCCAGCAGCGCCACAACGCCTCCCTACGAGCAGTACTTC. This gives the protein CASSATTPPYEQYF.

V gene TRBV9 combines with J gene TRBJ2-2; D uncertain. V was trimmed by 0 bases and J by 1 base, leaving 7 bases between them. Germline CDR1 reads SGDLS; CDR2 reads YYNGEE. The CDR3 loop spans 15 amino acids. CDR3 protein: CASSVDPGNTGELFF. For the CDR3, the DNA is TGTGCCAGCAGCGTAGACCCAGGGAACACCGGGGAGCTGTTTTTT.

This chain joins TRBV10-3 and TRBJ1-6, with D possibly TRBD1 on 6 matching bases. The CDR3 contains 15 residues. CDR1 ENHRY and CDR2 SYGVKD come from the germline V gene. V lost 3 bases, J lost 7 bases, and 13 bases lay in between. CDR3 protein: CAISEQGRLNSPLHF. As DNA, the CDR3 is TGTGCCATCAGTGAACAGGGAAGGTTAAATTCACCCCTCCACTTT.

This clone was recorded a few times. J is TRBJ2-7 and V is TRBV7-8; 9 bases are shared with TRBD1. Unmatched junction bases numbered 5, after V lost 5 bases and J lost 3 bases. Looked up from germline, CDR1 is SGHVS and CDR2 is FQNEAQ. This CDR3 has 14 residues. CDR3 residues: CASSDQGQGYEQYF. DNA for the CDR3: TGTGCCAGCAGCGACCAGGGACAGGGCTACGAGCAGTACTTC.

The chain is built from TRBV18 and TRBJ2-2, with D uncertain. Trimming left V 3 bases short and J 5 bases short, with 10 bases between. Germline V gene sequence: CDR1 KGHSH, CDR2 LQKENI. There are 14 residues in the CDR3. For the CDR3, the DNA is TGTGCCAGCTCACCCCTACAGAGAACCGGGGAGCTGTTTTTT. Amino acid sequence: CASSPLQRTGELFF. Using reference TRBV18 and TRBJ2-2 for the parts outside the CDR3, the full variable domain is NAGVMQNPRHLVRRRGQEARLRCSPMKGHSHVYWYRQLPEEGLKFMVYLQKENIIDESGMPKERFSAEFPKEGPSILRIQQVVRGDSAAYFCASSPLQRTGELFFGEGSRLTVL.

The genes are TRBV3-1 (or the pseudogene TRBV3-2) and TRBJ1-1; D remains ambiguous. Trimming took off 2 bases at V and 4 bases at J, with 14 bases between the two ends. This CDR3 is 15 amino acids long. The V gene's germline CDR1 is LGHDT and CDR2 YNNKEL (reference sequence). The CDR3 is CASSQPKTVGTEAFF. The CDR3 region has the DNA TGTGCCAGCAGCCAACCCAAGACGGTGGGCACTGAAGCTTTCTTT.

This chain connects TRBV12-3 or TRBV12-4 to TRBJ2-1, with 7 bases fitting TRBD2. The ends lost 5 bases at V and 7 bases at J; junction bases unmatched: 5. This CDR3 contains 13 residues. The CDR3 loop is CASSRAGPNEQFF. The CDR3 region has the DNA TGTGCCAGCAGTCGAGCGGGACCTAATGAGCAGTTCTTC.

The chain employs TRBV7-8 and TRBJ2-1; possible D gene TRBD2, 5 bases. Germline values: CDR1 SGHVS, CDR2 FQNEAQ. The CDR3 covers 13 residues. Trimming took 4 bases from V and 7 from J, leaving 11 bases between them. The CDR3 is CASSSGGRNEQFF. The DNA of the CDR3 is TGTGCCAGCAGCTCAGGAGGCAGAAATGAGCAGTTCTTC.

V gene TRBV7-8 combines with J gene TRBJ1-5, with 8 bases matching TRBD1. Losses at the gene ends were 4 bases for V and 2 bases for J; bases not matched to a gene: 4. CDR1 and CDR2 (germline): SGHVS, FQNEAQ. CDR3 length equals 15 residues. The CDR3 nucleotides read TGTGCCAGCAGCTCGCAGGGACAGGGCAATCAGCCCCAGCATTTT. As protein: CASSSQGQGNQPQHF.

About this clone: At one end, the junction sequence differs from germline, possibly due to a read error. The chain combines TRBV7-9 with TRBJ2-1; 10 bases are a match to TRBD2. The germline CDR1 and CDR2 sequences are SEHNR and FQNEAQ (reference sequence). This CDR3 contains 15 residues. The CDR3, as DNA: TGTGCCAGCAGCATAGCGGGAGGCTCCTACAATGAGCAGTTCTTC. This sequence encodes CASSIAGGSYNEQFF.

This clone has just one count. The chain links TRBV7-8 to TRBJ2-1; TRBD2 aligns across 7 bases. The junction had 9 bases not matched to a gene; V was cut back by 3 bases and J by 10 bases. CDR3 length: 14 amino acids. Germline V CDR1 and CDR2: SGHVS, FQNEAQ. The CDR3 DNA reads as TGTGCCAGCAGCTTGTCTGGGACTAACCTCGAGCAGTTCTTC. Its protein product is CASSLSGTNLEQFF.

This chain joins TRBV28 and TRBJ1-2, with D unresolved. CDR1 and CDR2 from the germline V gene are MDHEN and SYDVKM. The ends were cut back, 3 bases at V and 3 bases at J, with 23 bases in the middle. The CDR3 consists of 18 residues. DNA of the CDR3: TGTGCCAGCAGTTTGTCGTGGGGTTTGAAGGCGACCGACTATGGCTACACCTTC. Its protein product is CASSLSWGLKATDYGYTF.

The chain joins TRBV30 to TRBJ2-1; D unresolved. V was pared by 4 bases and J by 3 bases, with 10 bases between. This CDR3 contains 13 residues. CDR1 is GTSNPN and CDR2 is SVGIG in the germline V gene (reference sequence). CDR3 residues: CAWTDGLYNEQFF. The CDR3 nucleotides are TGTGCCTGGACAGACGGTCTCTACAATGAGCAGTTCTTC.

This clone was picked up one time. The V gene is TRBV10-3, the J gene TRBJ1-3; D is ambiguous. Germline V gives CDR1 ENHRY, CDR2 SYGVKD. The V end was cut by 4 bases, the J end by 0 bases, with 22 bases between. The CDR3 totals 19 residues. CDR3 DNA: TGTGCCATCAGTGCCAACTTTGGGCAGACATTACTCTCTGGAAACACCATATATTTT. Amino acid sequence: CAISANFGQTLLSGNTIYF.

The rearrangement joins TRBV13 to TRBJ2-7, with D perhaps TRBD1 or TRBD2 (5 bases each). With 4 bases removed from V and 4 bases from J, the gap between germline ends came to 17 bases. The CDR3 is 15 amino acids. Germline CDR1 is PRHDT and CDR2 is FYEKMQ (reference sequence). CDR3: CASSSSGTSRYEQYF. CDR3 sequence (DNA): TGTGCCAGCAGCTCCTCCGGGACCAGTCGGTACGAGCAGTACTTC. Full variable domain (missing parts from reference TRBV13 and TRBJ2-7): AAGVIQSPRHLIKEKRETATLKCYPIPRHDTVYWYQQGPGQDPQFLISFYEKMQSDKGSIPDRFSAQQFSDYHSELNMSSLELGDSALYFCASSSSGTSRYEQYFGPGTRLTVT.

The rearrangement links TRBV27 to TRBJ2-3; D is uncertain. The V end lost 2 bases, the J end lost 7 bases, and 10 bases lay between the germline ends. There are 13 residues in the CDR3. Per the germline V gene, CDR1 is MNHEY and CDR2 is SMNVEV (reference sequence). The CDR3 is CASSLDPKNTQYF. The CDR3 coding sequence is TGTGCCAGCAGTTTAGACCCCAAAAATACGCAGTATTTT.

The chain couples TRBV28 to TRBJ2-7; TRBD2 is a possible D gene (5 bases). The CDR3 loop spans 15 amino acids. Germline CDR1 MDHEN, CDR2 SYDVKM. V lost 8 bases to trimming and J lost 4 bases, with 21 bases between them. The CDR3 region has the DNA TGTGCCAGCCCCCTTCGAGGGCCACCTTGTTACGAGCAGTACTTC. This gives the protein CASPLRGPPCYEQYF. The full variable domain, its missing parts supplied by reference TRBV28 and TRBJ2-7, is DVKVTQSSRYLVKRTGEKVFLECVQDMDHENMFWYRQDPGLGLRLIYFSYDVKMKEKGDIPEGYSVSREKKERFSLILESASTNQTSMYLCASPLRGPPCYEQYFGPGTRLTVT.

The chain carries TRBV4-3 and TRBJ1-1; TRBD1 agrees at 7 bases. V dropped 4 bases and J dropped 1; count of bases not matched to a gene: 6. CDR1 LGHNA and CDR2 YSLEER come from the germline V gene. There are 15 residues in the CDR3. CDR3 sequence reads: CASSLDRATNTEAFF. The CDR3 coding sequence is TGCGCCAGCAGCCTCGACAGGGCCACGAACACTGAAGCTTTCTTT.

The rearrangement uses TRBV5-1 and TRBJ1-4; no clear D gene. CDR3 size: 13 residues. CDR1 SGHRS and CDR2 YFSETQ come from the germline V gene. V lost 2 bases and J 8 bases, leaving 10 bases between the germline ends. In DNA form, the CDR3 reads TGCGCCAGCAGCTTTGACAAAAGGGAAAAACTGTTTTTT. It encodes CASSFDKREKLFF.

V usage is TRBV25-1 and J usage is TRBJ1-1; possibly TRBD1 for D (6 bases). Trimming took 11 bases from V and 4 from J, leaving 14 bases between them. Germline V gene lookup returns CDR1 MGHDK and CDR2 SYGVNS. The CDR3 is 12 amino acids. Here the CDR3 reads CAVEGGFTEAFF. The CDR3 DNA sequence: TGTGCCGTAGAGGGGGGATTCACTGAAGCTTTCTTT.

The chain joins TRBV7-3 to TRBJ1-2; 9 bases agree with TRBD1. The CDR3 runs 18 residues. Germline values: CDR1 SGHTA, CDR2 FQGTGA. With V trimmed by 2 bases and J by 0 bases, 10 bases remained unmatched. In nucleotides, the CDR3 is TGTGCCAGCAGCTTAGATTCTAGCAGGACAGGGGCTAACTATGGCTACACCTTC. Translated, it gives CASSLDSSRTGANYGYTF.

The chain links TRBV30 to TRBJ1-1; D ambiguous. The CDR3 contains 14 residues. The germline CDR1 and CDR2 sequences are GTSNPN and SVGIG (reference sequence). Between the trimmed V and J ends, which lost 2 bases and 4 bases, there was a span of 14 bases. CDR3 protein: CAWSIGPRGTEAFF. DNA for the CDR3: TGTGCCTGGAGTATCGGGCCTCGGGGCACTGAAGCTTTCTTT. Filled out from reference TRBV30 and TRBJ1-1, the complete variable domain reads SQTIHQWPATLVQPVGSPLSLECTVEGTSNPNLYWYRQAAGRGLQLLFYSVGIGQISSEVPQNLSASRPQDRQFILSSKKLLLSDSGFYLCAWSIGPRGTEAFFGQGTRLTVV.

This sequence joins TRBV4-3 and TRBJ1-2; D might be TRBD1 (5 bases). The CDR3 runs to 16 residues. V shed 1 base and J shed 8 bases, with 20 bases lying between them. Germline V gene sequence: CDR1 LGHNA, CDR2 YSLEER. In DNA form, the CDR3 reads TGCGCCAGCAGCCAAGTCCATGGGACGTCGACGGGGGGCTACACCTTC. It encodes CASSQVHGTSTGGYTF.